These 16 T cell receptor beta chains were sequenced from one sample in a study of identical twins. TCRdb re-called the 5' RACE reads with MiXCR, one entry per CDR3 protein. This sample has 450,000 or so distinct CDR3 sequences, with 13% to 15% found just once. These data were likewise used in another study, on yellow fever vaccine responses in identical twins.

Sequencing input: CD4+ T cells sorted from blood. These receptors were taken from a woman aged 18-29 years in good health.

The table lists this clonotype with a few counts. CDR3 region: CASTDPTNTGELFF. The CDR3 DNA reads TGTGCCAGCACCGACCCTACGAACACCGGGGAGCTGTTTTTT. This chain uses TRBV6-1 with TRBJ2-2; D remains ambiguous. The CDR3 extends over 14 amino acids. Per germline, CDR1 MNHNS and CDR2 SASEGT. Trimming stripped 7 bases from V and 0 bases from J, with 9 bases between.

The J gene is TRBJ2-1, the V gene TRBV2; 10 positions match TRBD2. Germline-derived CDR1 and CDR2 are SNHLY and FYNNEI. J was trimmed by 7 bases and V by 7 bases; bases with no gene match: 4. The CDR3 length is 13 residues. The CDR3 region is CASTGLAANEQFF. Here the CDR3 DNA reads TGTGCCAGCACCGGACTAGCGGCAAATGAGCAGTTCTTC.

This clonotype has a handful of counts. This chain links TRBV15 with TRBJ1-4; perhaps TRBD1 as D (6 bases). Trimming removed 2 bases from V and 2 bases from J, with 12 bases in between. Germline loops: CDR1 LNHNV, CDR2 YYDKDF (reference sequence). The CDR3 has 16 amino acids. CDR3 DNA sequence: TGTGCCACCAGCAGACCCTGGGGGCCGACTAATGAAAAACTGTTTTTT. Its protein product is CATSRPWGPTNEKLFF.

The table lists this clonotype with many counts. One junction end disagrees with the germline gene, perhaps due to a read error. The V call is TRBV7-2, the J call TRBJ2-7; D possibly corresponds to TRBD2 (5 bases). The germline gives CDR1 SGHTA, CDR2 FQGNSA. CDR3 length equals 14 residues. The CDR3 sequence: CASSLVRGSYEQYF. CDR3 nucleotides: TGTGCCAGCAGTTTAGTCCGGGGTTCCTACGAGCAGTACTTC.

V and J are TRBV20-1 and TRBJ2-7, with no clear D. Trimming took 2 bases from V and 6 from J, leaving 20 bases between them. The V gene's germline CDR1 is DFQATT and CDR2 SNEGSKA (reference sequence). The CDR3 runs to 15 residues. The CDR3 coding sequence is TGCAGTGCTAGACCCTCTGGGCAGGTATCGACCGAGCAGTACTTC. Translation gives CSARPSGQVSTEQYF.

This chain joins TRBV4-2 and TRBJ2-7; either TRBD1 or TRBD2 may fit D (6 bases each). The germline CDR1 and CDR2 sequences are LGHNA and YNFKEQ. The ends were cut back, 1 base at V and 5 bases at J, with 27 bases in the middle. The CDR3 extends over 19 amino acids. The CDR3 coding sequence is TGTGCCAGCAGCCAAGTTCGGGTTGGGGGCGGAGGGCTGTCGAACGAGCAGTACTTC. Its protein product is CASSQVRVGGGGLSNEQYF.

This clonotype was seen more than once but under ten times. The chain links TRBV7-2 to TRBJ2-3; D may be TRBD1 or TRBD2 (5 bases each). V gave up 5 bases and J gave up 3 bases, with 12 bases separating them. CDR3 length equals 14 residues. CDR1 SGHTA and CDR2 FQGNSA come from the germline V gene. CDR3 nucleotides: TGTGCCAGCAGCCAGGCAGGGAGAACAGATACGCAGTATTTT. Residues: CASSQAGRTDTQYF.

This clonotype was seen many times. V usage is TRBV4-2 and J usage is TRBJ2-5; D tentatively reads TRBD1 or TRBD2 (7 bases each). V lost 0 bases to trimming and J lost 3 bases, with 17 bases between them. Per the germline V gene, CDR1 is LGHNA and CDR2 is YNFKEQ. The length of the CDR3 is 17 residues. CDR3 loop: CASSQDSGGGLEETQYF. The CDR3 DNA reads as TGTGCCAGCAGCCAAGATTCAGGGGGGGGCCTTGAAGAGACCCAGTACTTC.

V usage is TRBV7-9 and J usage is TRBJ2-7, with unresolved D. The germline V and J ends were trimmed by 4 bases and 2 bases, with 12 bases remaining between them. The CDR3 runs 14 residues. CDR1 and CDR2 from the germline V gene are SEHNR and FQNEAQ (reference sequence). For the CDR3, the DNA is TGTGCCAGCAGCTACCCGGACCCGCCCTACGAGCAGTACTTC. Protein product: CASSYPDPPYEQYF.

In DNA, the CDR3 is TGTGCCAGCAGCCCCCGGGAGGGCCGTATGGATACGCAGTATTTT. Its protein is CASSPREGRMDTQYF. This chain uses TRBV9 with TRBJ2-3; 8 nucleotides align to TRBD2. Germline V gene lookup returns CDR1 SGDLS and CDR2 YYNGEE. CDR3 length: 15 amino acids. With 4 bases clipped from V and 6 bases from J, the junction kept 10 bases outside the gene matches.

The chain has TRBV29-1 and TRBJ2-5; D may be TRBD1 (5 bases). Germline lookup yields CDR1 SQVTM and CDR2 ANQGSEA. V lost 6 bases and J lost 4, with 15 bases in between. CDR3 size: 13 residues. The CDR3: CSVGVSGLETQYF. In nucleotides, the CDR3 is TGCAGCGTAGGGGTGTCCGGGCTAGAGACCCAGTACTTC.

The table lists this clonotype with a few counts. The J gene is TRBJ1-1, the V gene TRBV6-1; no clear D. Trimming cost V 7 bases and J 5 bases, with 26 bases left between them. In germline, CDR1 is MNHNS, CDR2 SASEGT. The CDR3 totals 17 residues. The CDR3 loop reads CASNARPGWRIGTEAFF. DNA of the CDR3: TGTGCCAGCAATGCGCGACCTGGGTGGCGGATTGGTACTGAAGCTTTCTTT.

The chain carries TRBV29-1 and TRBJ2-3; 8 bases line up with TRBD2. Germline V gene sequence: CDR1 SQVTM, CDR2 ANQGSEA. V lost 4 bases, J lost 0 bases, and 27 bases stayed unmatched. This CDR3 spans 22 amino acids. The CDR3 coding sequence is TGCAGCGTTGGGACACGGGACCCCGGTTGGGCTAGCGGGCTGAAAAGCACAGATACGCAGTATTTT. It translates to CSVGTRDPGWASGLKSTDTQYF.

The V gene is TRBV15, the J gene TRBJ2-4; tentatively, D is TRBD2 (7 bases). This CDR3 region has 13 residues. Trimming removed 9 bases at V and 6 bases at J, with 15 bases between. Germline V gene data show CDR1 as LNHNV and CDR2 as YYDKDF (reference sequence). CDR3 residues: CATSRGGLNIQYF. In DNA form, the CDR3 reads TGTGCCACGTCGAGGGGGGGGTTAAACATTCAGTACTTC.

The chain combines TRBV11-2 with TRBJ1-1; weak D call: TRBD1 (5 bases). The CDR3 is made up of 13 amino acids. The V gene's germline CDR1 is SGHAT and CDR2 FQNNGV. The germline V and J ends were trimmed by 5 bases and 6 bases, with 13 bases remaining between them. The CDR3 is CASSRDGHSEAFF. CDR3 nucleotides: TGTGCCAGCAGCCGGGACGGCCACTCTGAAGCTTTCTTT. The whole variable domain, filled in from reference TRBV11-2 and TRBJ1-1, reads EAGVAQSPRYKIIEKRQSVAFWCNPISGHATLYWYQQILGQGPKLLIQFQNNGVVDDSQLPKDRFSAERLKGVDSTLKIQPAKLEDSAVYLCASSRDGHSEAFFGQGTRLTVV.

This clonotype was counted between two and nine times. V usage is TRBV7-9 and J usage is TRBJ2-6; 10 nucleotides line up with TRBD1. This CDR3 region has 17 residues. The J segment lost 1 base and the V segment lost 7 bases, leaving 7 bases of the junction unmatched. Per germline, CDR1 SEHNR and CDR2 FQNEAQ (reference sequence). The CDR3 DNA is TGTGCCAGCAATACCGGGACAGGGGATTCTGGGGCCAACGTCCTGACTTTC. As protein: CASNTGTGDSGANVLTF.